One sample yielded the 20 T cell receptor beta chains listed below, sequenced in a study of T cell responses to AZD1222 COVID-19 vaccine. This table comes from immunoSEQ multiplex PCR, and its TCRdb copy is limited to in-frame clones, with some not included. The sample has roughly 150,000 clones; approximately 92% are singletons. This specimen was peripheral blood, taken 28 days after the second AZD1222 dose. The receptors come from an adult who received the AZD1222 COVID-19 vaccine.

This chain links TRBV2 with TRBJ2-2; weak D call: TRBD1 (6 bases). Deletions cut 6 bases from V and 8 bases from J, with 16 bases between. Germline V gene sequence: CDR1 SNHLY, CDR2 FYNNEI. The CDR3 totals 14 residues. CDR3 amino acids: CASRQGTHRGELFF. In DNA, the CDR3 is TGTGCCAGCAGGCAGGGGACACATCGGGGGGAGCTGTTTTTT.

V is TRBV9 and J is TRBJ2-1, with a tentative D call TRBD1 (5 bases). Trimming took 5 bases from V and 10 from J, leaving 13 bases between them. CDR3 length: 12 amino acids. CDR1 and CDR2 (germline): SGDLS, YYNGEE. Here the CDR3 reads CASSLDNFEQFF. In nucleotides, the CDR3 is TGTGCCAGCAGTCTGGACAACTTCGAGCAGTTCTTC.

V and J are TRBV3-1 (or the pseudogene TRBV3-2) and TRBJ1-1; D remains unclear. The CDR3 has 13 residues. Trimming removed 5 bases at V and 1 base at J, with 8 bases between. Per germline, CDR1 LGHDT and CDR2 YNNKEL (reference sequence). The CDR3 protein is CASSWLRNTEAFF. In DNA, the CDR3 is TGTGCCAGCAGCTGGCTGAGGAACACTGAAGCTTTCTTT.

This chain joins TRBV6-2 or TRBV6-3 and TRBJ1-1; D gene ambiguous. V gave up 3 bases and J gave up 7 bases, with 12 bases separating them. The CDR3 spans 13 residues. Germline V lookup: CDR1 MNHEY, CDR2 SVGEGT. The CDR3 sequence is CASSYAPELEAFF. In nucleotides, the CDR3 is TGTGCCAGCAGTTATGCGCCGGAACTTGAAGCTTTCTTT.

V and J are TRBV5-6 and TRBJ2-1; 7 positions agree with TRBD1. Trimming removed 3 bases from V and 4 bases from J; junction bases left unmatched: 7. Germline V CDR1 and CDR2: SGHDT, YYEEEE. The CDR3 is 15 amino acids. CDR3 protein: CASSWTGSTYNEQFF. CDR3 coding DNA: TGTGCCAGCAGCTGGACAGGATCTACGTACAATGAGCAGTTCTTC.

V gene TRBV2 combines with J gene TRBJ1-2, with 10 bases fitting TRBD1. Germline V gives CDR1 SNHLY, CDR2 FYNNEI. This CDR3 comprises 16 residues. Trimming removed 8 bases from V and 7 bases from J; junction bases left unmatched: 16. The CDR3 spells CASGEYGTGVGGGYTF. CDR3 coding DNA: TGTGCCAGCGGAGAGTATGGGACAGGGGTAGGAGGTGGCTACACCTTC.

The rearrangement links TRBV29-1 to TRBJ2-1, with 8 bases lining up with TRBD2. CDR1 is SQVTM and CDR2 is ANQGSEA in the germline V gene. This CDR3 has 13 amino acids. The V gene end was trimmed by 7 bases and the J gene end by 10 bases; junction bases not matched to a gene: 12. The CDR3 spells CSARPGGPLEQFF. CDR3 coding DNA: TGCAGCGCCCGCCCGGGGGGGCCACTCGAGCAGTTCTTC.

The chain is built from TRBV18 and TRBJ2-7, with TRBD1 identical over 9 bases. CDR1 is KGHSH, CDR2 LQKENI, per germline. The junction had 11 bases not matched to a gene; V was cut back by 6 bases and J by 5 bases. The CDR3 has 15 residues. CDR3 DNA sequence: TGTGCCAGCTCCGACTTGGGACAGGGAAACCACGAGCAGTACTTC. It translates to CASSDLGQGNHEQYF. Using reference TRBV18 and TRBJ2-7 for the parts outside the CDR3, the full variable domain is NAGVMQNPRHLVRRRGQEARLRCSPMKGHSHVYWYRQLPEEGLKFMVYLQKENIIDESGMPKERFSAEFPKEGPSILRIQQVVRGDSAAYFCASSDLGQGNHEQYFGPGTRLTVT.

The chain links TRBV12-3 or TRBV12-4 to TRBJ1-2; D gene ambiguous. This CDR3 spans 12 amino acids. The V end was cut by 3 bases, the J end by 5 bases, with 7 bases between. The DNA for the CDR3 is TGTGCCAGCAGTTTCCGGGGTTATGGCTACACCTTC. Translated: CASSFRGYGYTF.

The chain combines TRBV6-5 with TRBJ2-3; D unresolved. The CDR3 consists of 13 residues. The germline gives CDR1 MNHEY, CDR2 SVGAGI. The V end lost 4 bases, the J end lost 5 bases, and 10 bases lay between the germline ends. The DNA for the CDR3 is TGTGCCAGCAGTTTCCGATGGAAAGATACGCAGTATTTT. It codes for CASSFRWKDTQYF.

This clone was detected a few times. This chain connects TRBV10-1 to TRBJ1-5; D may be TRBD1 (6 bases). Germline assignment: CDR1 WNHNN and CDR2 SYGVQD (reference sequence). The CDR3 is 12 amino acids. The V end lost 11 bases, the J end lost 2 bases, and 10 bases lay between the germline ends. The CDR3 DNA is TGCGCCGGGGGGCAGGGCAATCAGCCCCAGCATTTT. It encodes CAGGQGNQPQHF.

V usage is TRBV30 and J usage is TRBJ1-1, with D unclear. The germline CDR1 and CDR2 sequences are GTSNPN and SVGIG (reference sequence). The CDR3 is 11 residues long. CDR3 DNA: TGTGCTCGGGAGCGGGGAACTGAAGCTTTCTTT. It yields the protein CARERGTEAFF. The whole variable domain, remainder taken from reference TRBV30 and TRBJ1-1, is SQTIHQWPATLVQPVGSPLSLECTVEGTSNPNLYWYRQAAGRGLQLLFYSVGIGQISSEVPQNLSASRPQDRQFILSSKKLLLSDSGFYLCARERGTEAFFGQGTRLTVV.

The sample holds a few counts of this clone. This rearrangement joins TRBV27 to TRBJ2-7; D call uncertain. Germline CDR1 and CDR2: MNHEY and SMNVEV (reference sequence). V lost 2 bases and J lost 4, with 3 bases in between. CDR3 size: 11 residues. CDR3 sequence (DNA): TGTGCCAGCAGTTTACGGTACGAGCAGTACTTC. This sequence encodes CASSLRYEQYF.

The V call is TRBV3-1 (or the pseudogene TRBV3-2), the J call TRBJ2-3, with 12 nucleotides matching TRBD2. CDR3 length: 15 residues. Germline V gives CDR1 LGHDT, CDR2 YNNKEL (reference sequence). After removal of 4 bases from V and 5 bases from J, the junction contained 4 bases not matched to a gene. The CDR3 DNA is TGTGCCAGCAGCCCGCTAGCGGGGGGGATAGATACGCAGTATTTT. It codes for CASSPLAGGIDTQYF.

The chain recombines TRBV6-5 with TRBJ1-4; no clear D gene. Trimming stripped 0 bases from V and 5 bases from J, with 13 bases between. In germline, CDR1 is MNHEY, CDR2 SVGAGI. The CDR3 consists of 16 residues. CDR3 nucleotides: TGTGCCAGCAGTTACTCAACGAGACACCTAAATGAAAAACTGTTTTTT. Translated: CASSYSTRHLNEKLFF.

The chain links TRBV5-4 to TRBJ2-7; 9 nucleotides line up with TRBD2. In germline, CDR1 is SGHNT, CDR2 YYREEE (reference sequence). The V gene end was trimmed by 4 bases and the J gene end by 2 bases; junction bases not matched to a gene: 10. The CDR3 covers 16 residues. The CDR3 protein is CASSPGGGGSTYEQYF. The CDR3 DNA reads as TGTGCCAGCAGCCCGGGCGGGGGGGGCTCTACCTACGAGCAGTACTTC.

The V gene is TRBV3-1 (or the pseudogene TRBV3-2), the J gene TRBJ2-5; D might be TRBD1 or TRBD2, each matching 6 bases. The V gene lost 0 bases and the J gene lost 4 bases, with 15 bases spanning the gap. CDR1 and CDR2 from the germline V gene are LGHDT and YNNKEL (reference sequence). This CDR3 contains 16 residues. The CDR3 sequence is CASSQDGLEGGETQYF. CDR3 sequence (DNA): TGTGCCAGCAGCCAAGATGGGTTGGAGGGGGGAGAGACCCAGTACTTC.

This chain connects TRBV19 to TRBJ1-2, with D possibly TRBD1 on 5 matching bases. Germline-derived CDR1 and CDR2 are LNHDA and SQIVND (reference sequence). The V end lost 2 bases, the J end lost 1 base, and 11 bases lay between the germline ends. The CDR3 sequence is 15 residues long. CDR3 region: CASSIIRGYNYGYTF. CDR3 bases: TGTGCCAGTAGTATAATCCGGGGGTATAACTATGGCTACACCTTC.

This chain joins TRBV9 and TRBJ2-1; 13 nucleotides line up with TRBD2. The CDR3 totals 16 residues. In germline, CDR1 is SGDLS, CDR2 YYNGEE. J lost 3 bases, V lost 3 bases, and 3 bases had no gene match. The CDR3, as DNA: TGTGCCAGCAGCGCACGACTAGCGGGAGGCTACAATGAGCAGTTCTTC. Amino acid sequence: CASSARLAGGYNEQFF.

This chain joins TRBV7-9 and TRBJ1-2; D possibly corresponds to TRBD1 (5 bases). This CDR3 has 16 residues. Germline values: CDR1 SEHNR, CDR2 FQNEAQ (reference sequence). The germline V and J ends were trimmed by 2 bases and 5 bases, with 18 bases remaining between them. CDR3 protein: CASSLRFLDSNYGYTF. CDR3 sequence (DNA): TGTGCCAGCAGCTTACGGTTTCTCGACAGTAATTATGGCTACACCTTC.